This T cell receptor beta chain was found in a study of siplizumab effects on memory and regulatory T cells. With regard to this clone: Its antigen is undetermined.

Some clones are missing from TCRdb's copy, which holds only in-frame ones; the method was immunoSEQ multiplex PCR. Among about 15,000 clones listed, roughly 40% were seen once. Coculture of the mixed lymphocyte reaction cells took place at 37 degrees C and lasted over five days. From germline, CDR1 is LNHDA and CDR2 SQIVND (reference sequence). V was cut by 4 bases and J by 6 bases, with 18 bases left in between. The CDR3 is 15 residues long. V is TRBV19 and J is TRBJ1-1, with unresolved D. The sample taken for sequencing was CFSE-low (dividing) CD4+ T cells sorted from an allogeneic mixed lymphocyte reaction. This clonotype originated in a human donor in good health; the cells came from an allogeneic mixed lymphocyte reaction. Some clones in this sample may be carry-over from other donors' samples. The CDR3 reads CASSNLGAYGAEAFF. Written as DNA, the CDR3 is TGTGCCAGTAGTAACTTGGGAGCCTATGGCGCTGAAGCTTTCTTT.